This TCR beta chain was captured in a study of blood T cell repertoires in COVID-19 (dated by TCRdb to about 2020). Notes on the research overall: Samples covering the acute and convalescent phases of COVID-19 were provided by collaborators in the United States, Italy and Spain. Deeply sampled blood TCRbeta repertoires from subjects exposed to, actively infected with, or recovered from COVID-19 were included in the dataset. Where available, HLA class I and class II types were taken from metadata supplied by the sample provider and were not determined by assay-based typing. The repertoires were released in a freely available public database meant as a resource for research on the immune response to SARS-CoV-2. Sample metadata almost always included a de-identified subject ID, COVID-19 status, age in years and sex. The material from the prospective study consisted of cDNA or gDNA derived from T cells, B-cell-depleted T cells, or PBMCs. The samples were drawn from two sources: the first 160 participants of the ongoing ImmuneRACE study, and approximately 1,300 subjects contributed by 6 global collaborators.

The paper's findings and limits, for the study overall: The amount of clinical and demographic metadata varied by source and participant and was provided uncurated.

V and J are truncated by 4 bases and 4 bases respectively, leaving an intervening sequence of 3 bases. Looking up the germline V gene (reference sequence) yields CDR1 LNHDA and CDR2 SQIVND. The CDR3 covers 11 residues, taking in both the cysteine and the phenylalanine. The retained sequence is limited to the CDR3, 33 bases, with the frame set at the first base. Details on this clone: Its binding antigen is unknown. No much larger clone is present one base from it, and per-base qualities are unavailable.

TCRbeta CDR3 regions were amplified from genomic DNA by means of the immunoSEQ Assay, a bias-controlled multiplex PCR. The source study handled its data this way. The number of nucleated cells in each sample was estimated from the amplification of reference gene primers within the assay. Sequence reads were collapsed and filtered to measure the absolute abundance of every unique TCRbeta CDR3 rearrangement. For each sample, productive Simpson clonality was calculated as the square root of Simpson's diversity index over productive rearrangements. What TCRdb holds here is the immuneACCESS table cut down to in-frame rearrangements. Part of the clones is not present; checked against another copy, under half of the missing clones reflect an unresolved V gene, and the others are unexplained. The V and J calls and clone size come from that table; D and trimming were worked out from the DNA. This sample lists roughly 200,000 clones; approximately 88% were detected once. The top ten clonotypes cover 3.5% to 4.5% of the sample.

Collaborating institutions collected whole blood in K2EDTA tubes following their own protocols. For TCRbeta analysis, collaborators shipped samples in one of three forms: frozen whole blood, isolated PBMCs, or DNA extracted from either of those sample types. This clonotype was sampled from a woman aged 30 to 39 with acute or convalescent COVID-19. Sample: peripheral blood. The rearranged chain carries TRBV19 and TRBJ2-3; no D gene is confidently identified. The CDR3 has the sequence CASSTADTQYF. The DNA sequence is given as TGTGCCAGTAGTACGGCAGATACGCAGTATTTT.